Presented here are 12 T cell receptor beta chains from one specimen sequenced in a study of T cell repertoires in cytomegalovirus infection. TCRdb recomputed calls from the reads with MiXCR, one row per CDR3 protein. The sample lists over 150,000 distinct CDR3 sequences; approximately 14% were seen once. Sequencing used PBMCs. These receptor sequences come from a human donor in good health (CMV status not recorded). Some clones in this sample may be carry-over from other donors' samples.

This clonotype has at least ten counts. The CDR3 loop reads CATRGNTEAFF. DNA of the CDR3: TGTGCCACTAGGGGTAACACTGAAGCTTTCTTT. The chain recombines TRBV12-3 or TRBV12-4 with TRBJ1-1; TRBD1 might be the D (5 bases). The CDR3 sequence is 11 residues long. V was clipped by 10 bases and J by 2 bases, with 8 bases between them.

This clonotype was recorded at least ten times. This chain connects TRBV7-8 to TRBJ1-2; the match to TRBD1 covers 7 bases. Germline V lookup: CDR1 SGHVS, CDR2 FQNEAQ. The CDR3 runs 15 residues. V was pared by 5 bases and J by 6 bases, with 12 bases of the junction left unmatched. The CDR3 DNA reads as TGTGCCAGCAGCACCATGACAGGGATGACCAATGGCTACACCTTC. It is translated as CASSTMTGMTNGYTF.

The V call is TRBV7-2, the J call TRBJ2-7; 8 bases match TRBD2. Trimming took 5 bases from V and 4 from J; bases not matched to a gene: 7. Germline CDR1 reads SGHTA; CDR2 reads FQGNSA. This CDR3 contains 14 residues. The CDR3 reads CASSALVAGYEQYF. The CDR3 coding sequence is TGTGCCAGCAGCGCTCTAGTAGCGGGATACGAGCAGTACTTC.

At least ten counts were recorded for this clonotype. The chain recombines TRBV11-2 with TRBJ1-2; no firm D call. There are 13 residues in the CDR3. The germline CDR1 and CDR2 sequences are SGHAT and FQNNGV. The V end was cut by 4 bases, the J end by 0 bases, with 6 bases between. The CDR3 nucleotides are TGTGCCAGCAGCTCCGGGACTAACTATGGCTACACCTTC. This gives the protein CASSSGTNYGYTF.

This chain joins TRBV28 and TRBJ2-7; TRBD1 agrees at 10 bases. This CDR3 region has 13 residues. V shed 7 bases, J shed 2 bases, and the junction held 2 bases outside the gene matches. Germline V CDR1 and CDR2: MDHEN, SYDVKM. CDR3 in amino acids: CASIGTGAYEQYF. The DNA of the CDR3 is TGTGCCAGCATAGGGACAGGGGCCTACGAGCAGTACTTC.

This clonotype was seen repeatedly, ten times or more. CDR3 sequence: CASSSDRGLNNQPQHF. The CDR3 nucleotides are TGTGCCAGCAGTTCGGACAGGGGTTTAAACAATCAGCCCCAGCATTTT. This chain links TRBV7-2 with TRBJ1-5; TRBD1 agrees at 9 bases. Trimming took 6 bases from V and 3 from J; bases not matched to a gene: 9. CDR1 SGHTA and CDR2 FQGNSA come from the germline V gene. The CDR3 covers 16 residues.

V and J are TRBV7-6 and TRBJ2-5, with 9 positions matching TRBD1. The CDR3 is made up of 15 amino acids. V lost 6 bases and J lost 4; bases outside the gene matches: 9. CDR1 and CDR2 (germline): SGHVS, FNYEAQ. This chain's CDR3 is CASSPTGTGRETQYF. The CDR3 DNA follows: TGTGCCAGCAGTCCTACCGGGACAGGGCGAGAGACCCAGTACTTC. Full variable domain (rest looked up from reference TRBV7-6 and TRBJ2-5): GAGVSQSPRYKVTKRGQDVALRCDPISGHVSLYWYRQALGQGPEFLTYFNYEAQQDKSGLPNDRFSAERPEGSISTLTIQRTEQRDSAMYRCASSPTGTGRETQYFGPGTRLLVL.

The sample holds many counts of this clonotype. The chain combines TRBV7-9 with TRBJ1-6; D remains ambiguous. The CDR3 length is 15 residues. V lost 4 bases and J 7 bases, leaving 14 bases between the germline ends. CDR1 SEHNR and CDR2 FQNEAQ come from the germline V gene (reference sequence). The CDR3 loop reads CASSSQTELNSPLHF. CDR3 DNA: TGTGCCAGCAGCTCGCAGACGGAACTCAATTCACCCCTCCACTTT.

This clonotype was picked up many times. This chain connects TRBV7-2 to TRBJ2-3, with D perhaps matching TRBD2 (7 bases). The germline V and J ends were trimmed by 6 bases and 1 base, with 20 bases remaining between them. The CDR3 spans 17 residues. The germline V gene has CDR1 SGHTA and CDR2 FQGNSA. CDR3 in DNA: TGTGCCAGCAGGATCACTGGGGGGGGCCGTGGCACAGATACGCAGTATTTT. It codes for CASRITGGGRGTDTQYF.

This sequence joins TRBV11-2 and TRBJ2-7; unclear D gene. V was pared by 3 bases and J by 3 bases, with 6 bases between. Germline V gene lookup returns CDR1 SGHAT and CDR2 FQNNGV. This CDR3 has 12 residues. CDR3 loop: CASSFLVYEQYF. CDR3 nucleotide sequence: TGTGCCAGCAGCTTTTTGGTCTACGAGCAGTACTTC.

The CDR3 loop reads CASSASGTAEETQYF. DNA for the CDR3: TGTGCCAGCAGCGCCTCCGGGACAGCCGAAGAGACCCAGTACTTC. The chain has TRBV5-6 and TRBJ2-5, with TRBD1 matching 7 bases. V lost 4 bases, J lost 3 bases, and 9 bases stayed unmatched. The CDR3 is 15 amino acids. The germline V gene has CDR1 SGHDT and CDR2 YYEEEE.

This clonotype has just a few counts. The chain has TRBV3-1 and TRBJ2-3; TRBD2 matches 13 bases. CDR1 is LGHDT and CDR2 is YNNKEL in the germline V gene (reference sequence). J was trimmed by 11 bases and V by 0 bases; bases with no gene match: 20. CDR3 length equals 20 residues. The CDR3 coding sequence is TGTGCCAGCAGCCAAGAAGGTAGCGAGACTAGCGGGGGGCCTTCAGGAGGGCAGTATTTT. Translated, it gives CASSQEGSETSGGPSGGQYF.